The source of this T cell receptor beta chain is a study of blood T cell repertoires in COVID-19. Using immunoSEQ multiplex PCR, the repertoire was profiled, and TCRdb retains in-frame clones only, with some absent. The sample shows 250,000 to 300,000 clones, around 90% of them seen only once. This CDR3 comprises 13 residues. Germline V gene lookup returns CDR1 MDHEN and CDR2 SYDVKM. Trimming removed 2 bases at V and 4 bases at J, with 6 bases between. The V call is TRBV28, the J call TRBJ2-1; D gene uncertain. The clonotype comes from a woman aged 45-65 years who had recovered from COVID-19. Specimen: peripheral blood. The CDR3 spells CASSLGSYNEQFF. The CDR3 DNA follows: TGTGCCAGCAGTTTAGGCAGTTACAATGAGCAGTTCTTC.